This passage covers 12 T cell receptor beta chains from one sample sequenced in a study of technical replicates of blood from a few donors. The assay was immunoSEQ multiplex PCR, and TCRdb's table has in-frame clones only and misses some. In the table there are about 83,000 clones, about 92% of which are singletons. Specimen: T cells isolated from PBMCs. The receptors derive from a human donor in good health.

The J gene is TRBJ2-2, the V gene TRBV6-4; D remains unclear. This CDR3 contains 17 residues. V lost 4 bases, J lost 1 base, and 16 bases lay in between. Germline V gene data show CDR1 as MRHNA and CDR2 as SNTAGT. CDR3 region: CASSARNSPLNTGELFF. DNA of the CDR3: TGTGCCAGCAGTGCCCGGAACAGTCCCTTGAACACCGGGGAGCTGTTTTTT.

The chain carries TRBV28 and TRBJ1-1; D call uncertain. Trimming took 2 bases from V and 6 from J, leaving 13 bases between them. The CDR3 extends over 14 amino acids. From germline, CDR1 is MDHEN and CDR2 SYDVKM. In DNA form, the CDR3 reads TGTGCCAGCAGTTTAGCCCCCATCGGGGCTGAAGCTTTCTTT. It specifies CASSLAPIGAEAFF.

The rearrangement uses TRBV11-3 and TRBJ2-2; 7 nucleotides agree with TRBD1. Germline V CDR1 and CDR2: SGHNT, YENEEA. Trimming took 5 bases from V and 0 from J; bases not matched to a gene: 3. The CDR3 loop spans 15 amino acids. The CDR3 sequence is CASSATGTNTGELFF. The CDR3 DNA follows: TGTGCCAGCAGCGCGACAGGGACGAACACCGGGGAGCTGTTTTTT. Based on the CDR3 plus reference TRBV11-3 and TRBJ2-2, the full variable domain is EAGVVQSPRYKIIEKKQPVAFWCNPISGHNTLYWYLQNLGQGPELLIRYENEEAVDDSQLPKDRFSAERLKGVDSTLKIQPAELGDSAVYLCASSATGTNTGELFFGEGSRLTVL.

The chain combines TRBV10-3 with TRBJ2-7, with 7 bases aligning to TRBD1. Germline V CDR1 and CDR2: ENHRY, SYGVKD. This CDR3 contains 15 residues. After removal of 2 bases from V and 4 bases from J, the junction contained 8 bases not matched to a gene. CDR3 protein: CAISETRDRDYEQYF. CDR3 sequence (DNA): TGTGCCATCAGTGAGACCCGGGACAGAGATTACGAGCAGTACTTC.

The CDR3 sequence is CASRKDLAVAKNIQYF. The CDR3 DNA sequence: TGCGCCAGCCGGAAGGATTTAGCGGTAGCCAAAAACATTCAGTACTTC. The chain carries TRBV4-1 and TRBJ2-4; weak D call: TRBD2 (6 bases). The CDR3 spans 16 residues. V was clipped by 8 bases and J by 0 bases, with 17 bases between them. Germline assignment: CDR1 MGHRA and CDR2 YSYEKL.

The chain couples TRBV5-1 to TRBJ2-2; 12 bases line up with TRBD2. Germline V lookup: CDR1 SGHRS, CDR2 YFSETQ. V lost 3 bases, J lost 6 bases, and 6 bases stayed unmatched. CDR3 length equals 16 residues. The CDR3 protein is CASSSTGTSGSGELFF. The DNA for the CDR3 is TGCGCCAGCAGCTCCACCGGGACTAGCGGGTCCGGGGAGCTGTTTTTT.

This clone occurred a few times. This chain joins TRBV14 and TRBJ2-7; D may be TRBD1 (5 bases). Germline V gene lookup returns CDR1 SGHDN and CDR2 FVKESK. The CDR3 runs to 13 residues. The V end was cut by 1 base, the J end by 2 bases, with 6 bases between. The CDR3 DNA is TGTGCCAGCAGCCAAGGACAGACCTACGAGCAGTACTTC. Translation: CASSQGQTYEQYF.

This chain links TRBV5-1 with TRBJ2-7; 11 bases line up with TRBD2. The CDR3 sequence is 14 residues long. The junction had 3 bases not matched to a gene; V was cut back by 4 bases and J by 3 bases. Germline V lookup: CDR1 SGHRS, CDR2 YFSETQ. CDR3 in DNA: TGCGCCAGCAGCGGCGGGACTAGCGGCTACGAGCAGTACTTC. It yields the protein CASSGGTSGYEQYF.

The chain joins TRBV9 to TRBJ2-1; 8 bases fit TRBD2. J gave up 7 bases and V 4 bases, and 7 bases lay outside the gene matches. This CDR3 has 14 residues. CDR1 and CDR2 from the germline V gene are SGDLS and YYNGEE. The CDR3 loop reads CASSYRSGGNEQFF. For the CDR3, the DNA is TGTGCCAGCAGCTACCGGTCGGGGGGGAATGAGCAGTTCTTC.

This chain joins TRBV7-9 and TRBJ1-1; D may be TRBD1 (5 bases). The germline V and J ends were trimmed by 5 bases and 4 bases, with 8 bases remaining between them. The CDR3 sequence is 12 residues long. The germline V gene encodes CDR1 SEHNR and CDR2 FQNEAQ (reference sequence). The CDR3: CASSGRGTEAFF. The DNA of the CDR3 is TGTGCCAGCAGCGGTAGGGGCACTGAAGCTTTCTTT.

The chain couples TRBV7-3 to TRBJ2-2; TRBD1 matches at 8 bases. This CDR3 region has 16 residues. The germline gives CDR1 SGHTA, CDR2 FQGTGA. Trimming cost V 2 bases and J 4 bases; bases outside gene matches: 6. CDR3 DNA sequence: TGTGCCAGCAGCTTACGGGACAGGATACCCACCGGGGAGCTGTTTTTT. It specifies CASSLRDRIPTGELFF.

The chain links TRBV5-3 to TRBJ2-7, with D unresolved. TRBV5-3 is recorded as an ORF, its role being uncertain. CDR3 size: 16 residues. Trimming left V 1 base short and J 1 base short, with 15 bases between. Written as DNA, the CDR3 is TGTGCCAGAAGCTTGTTTATTCGGCAGGCTTCCTACGAGCAGTACTTC. It translates to CARSLFIRQASYEQYF.